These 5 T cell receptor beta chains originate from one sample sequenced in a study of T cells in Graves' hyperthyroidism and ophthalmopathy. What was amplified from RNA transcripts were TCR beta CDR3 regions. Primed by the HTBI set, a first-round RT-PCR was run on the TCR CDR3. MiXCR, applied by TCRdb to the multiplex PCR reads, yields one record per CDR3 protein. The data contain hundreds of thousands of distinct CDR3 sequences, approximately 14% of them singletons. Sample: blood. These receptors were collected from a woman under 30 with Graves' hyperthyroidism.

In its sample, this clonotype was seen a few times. DNA for the CDR3: TGTGCCAGCAGCCACGCGGGACTAGTGTACGAGCAGTACTTC. Protein sequence: CASSHAGLVYEQYF. The rearrangement uses TRBV11-3 and TRBJ2-7; 8 positions match TRBD2. CDR3 size: 14 residues. CDR1 SGHNT and CDR2 YENEEA come from the germline V gene. J was trimmed by 4 bases and V by 5 bases; bases with no gene match: 7.

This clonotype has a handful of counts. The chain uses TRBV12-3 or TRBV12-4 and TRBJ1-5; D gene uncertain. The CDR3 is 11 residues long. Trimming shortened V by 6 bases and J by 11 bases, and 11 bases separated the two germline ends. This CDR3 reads CASSLGLAQHF. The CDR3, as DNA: TGTGCCAGCAGCCTGGGTCTAGCCCAGCATTTT.

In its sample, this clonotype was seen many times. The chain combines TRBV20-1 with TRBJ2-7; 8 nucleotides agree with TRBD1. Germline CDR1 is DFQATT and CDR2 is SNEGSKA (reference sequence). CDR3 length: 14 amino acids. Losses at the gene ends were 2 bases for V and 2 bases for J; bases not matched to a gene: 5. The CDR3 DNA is TGCAGTGCTAGAAGTGGACAGGGCCCCTACGAGCAGTACTTC. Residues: CSARSGQGPYEQYF.

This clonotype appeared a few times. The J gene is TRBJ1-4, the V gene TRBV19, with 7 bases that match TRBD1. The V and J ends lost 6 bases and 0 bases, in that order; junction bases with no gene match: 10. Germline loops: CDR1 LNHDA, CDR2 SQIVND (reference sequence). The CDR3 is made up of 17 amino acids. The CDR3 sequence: CASSLRDSFATNEKLFF. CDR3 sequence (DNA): TGTGCCAGTAGCCTCCGGGACAGCTTTGCAACTAATGAAAAACTGTTTTTT.

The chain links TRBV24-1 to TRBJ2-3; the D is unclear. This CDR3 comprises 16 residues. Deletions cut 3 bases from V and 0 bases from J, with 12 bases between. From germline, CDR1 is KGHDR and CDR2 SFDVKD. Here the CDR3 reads CATSDLAGASTDTQYF. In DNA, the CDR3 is TGTGCCACCAGTGATCTTGCTGGAGCTAGCACAGATACGCAGTATTTT.